This section outlines one T cell receptor (beta chain) sequence together with its context. One base away lies a much larger clone, so this may be a sequencing read error. The V and J ends lost 5 bases and 6 bases respectively, with 11 bases between them. The CDR3 sequence is 12 residues long. Germline CDR1 reads KGHSH; CDR2 reads LQKENI. This entry comes from a study of tumor and adjacent non-tumor tissue in lung cancer. A modified ARM-PCR protocol with three rounds of nested PCR amplified TCRbeta. TCRdb re-called the multiplex PCR reads with MiXCR, one entry per CDR3 protein. The sample consists of over 80,000 distinct CDR3 sequences, around 80% of them appearing once. This sample's RNA came from whole unsorted tissue. This non-tumor lung sample came from over 3 cm beyond the tumor edge.

The chain joins TRBV18 to TRBJ2-7; D may be TRBD1 (6 bases). This receptor was identified in a woman aged 45-59 years with non-small cell lung cancer. The sample taken for sequencing was distant non-tumor lung tissue. The CDR3 nucleotides are TGTGCCAGCTCAAACTTAGGGGGCGAGCAGTACTTC. This translates into CASSNLGGEQYF.